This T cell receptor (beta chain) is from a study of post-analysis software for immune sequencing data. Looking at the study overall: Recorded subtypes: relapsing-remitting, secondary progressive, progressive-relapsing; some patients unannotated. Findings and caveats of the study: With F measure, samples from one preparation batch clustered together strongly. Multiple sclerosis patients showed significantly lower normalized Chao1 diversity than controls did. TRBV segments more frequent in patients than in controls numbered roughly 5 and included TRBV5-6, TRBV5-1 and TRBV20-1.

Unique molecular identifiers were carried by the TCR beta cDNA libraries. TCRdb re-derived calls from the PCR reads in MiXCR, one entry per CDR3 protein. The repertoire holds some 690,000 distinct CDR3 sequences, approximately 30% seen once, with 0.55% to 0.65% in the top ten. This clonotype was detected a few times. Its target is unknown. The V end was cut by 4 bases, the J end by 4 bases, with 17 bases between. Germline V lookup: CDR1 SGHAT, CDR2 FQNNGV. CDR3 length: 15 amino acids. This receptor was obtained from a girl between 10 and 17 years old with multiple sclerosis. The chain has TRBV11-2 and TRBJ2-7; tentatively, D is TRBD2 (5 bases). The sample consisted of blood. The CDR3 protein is CASSSSPGWGYEQYF. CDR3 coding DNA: TGTGCCAGCAGCTCCTCCCCGGGGTGGGGTTACGAGCAGTACTTC. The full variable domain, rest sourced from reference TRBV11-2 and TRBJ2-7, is EAGVAQSPRYKIIEKRQSVAFWCNPISGHATLYWYQQILGQGPKLLIQFQNNGVVDDSQLPKDRFSAERLKGVDSTLKIQPAKLEDSAVYLCASSSSPGWGYEQYFGPGTRLTVT.